This T cell receptor beta chain appears in the sequencing data of a study of blood T cell repertoires in COVID-19. Germline CDR1 KGHSH, CDR2 LQKENI. V was pared by 6 bases and J by 3 bases, with 1 base of the junction left unmatched. The CDR3 sequence is 13 residues long. The authors' processing: The authors estimated nucleated cell counts from reference gene primer amplification. Assay: immunoSEQ multiplex PCR; the TCRdb copy retains only in-frame clones and omits some. V and J calls plus clone size are reproduced from that table; the DNA served to infer D and trimming. The sample has 75,000 to 100,000 clones; roughly 89% are singletons.

Sequencing was performed on peripheral blood. The J gene is TRBJ2-7, the V gene TRBV18, with 11 nucleotides matching TRBD2. This sequence was found in a man in his sixties with acute or convalescent COVID-19. Here the CDR3 reads CASSLAGGYEQYF. In DNA form, the CDR3 reads TGTGCCAGCTCTCTAGCGGGGGGCTACGAGCAGTACTTC.